What follows are 3 T cell receptor beta chains derived from one specimen sequenced in a study of long-term antiretroviral therapy in people with HIV (dated by TCRdb to 2021 to 2024). Sequencing of the TRB variable region was done with the immunoSEQ hsTCRB v3.0 assay at survey level resolution. The clones in this table, taken by TCRdb from immuneACCESS, are in-frame only. Not every clone is retained; where verified, under half of the shortfall comes from an unresolved V gene, and the cause of the rest is unknown. The sample table records about 25,000 clones; about 91% of these occur just once. The ten largest clones take up about 8.7% of the sample. Sample: unsorted PBMCs, taken 1.8 years before starting antiretroviral therapy. Source of these receptors: a man over 45 with HIV.

This clone came up once. An end of the junction does not agree with germline; a read error may underlie this. The J gene is TRBJ2-1, the V gene TRBV29-1; TRBD1 might be the D (5 bases). This CDR3 has 13 residues. Germline CDR1 reads SQVTM; CDR2 reads ANQGSEA. CDR3 DNA sequence: TGCAGCGCTGAAGCACAGGTCTACAATGAGCAGTTCTTC. Translation gives CSAEAQVYNEQFF.

J is TRBJ2-4 and V is TRBV2; a possible D gene is TRBD2 (5 bases). Germline V lookup: CDR1 SNHLY, CDR2 FYNNEI. The CDR3 runs 18 residues. Trimming pared 6 bases from V and 3 bases from J, leaving 24 bases between. The CDR3 region has the DNA TGTGCCAGCAGCACTGGAGGAGTCTTAACCGGCGGCAAAAACATTCAGTACTTC. Translating gives CASSTGGVLTGGKNIQYF.

The rearrangement links TRBV4-3 to TRBJ2-6, with 9 positions matching TRBD1. The J segment lost 4 bases and the V segment lost 0 bases, leaving 13 bases of the junction unmatched. The V gene's germline CDR1 is LGHNA and CDR2 YSLEER. The CDR3 is 20 residues long. The CDR3 reads CASSQDHDRDRVPGANVLTF. In DNA, the CDR3 is TGCGCCAGCAGCCAAGATCACGACCGGGACAGGGTACCAGGGGCCAACGTCCTGACTTTC.